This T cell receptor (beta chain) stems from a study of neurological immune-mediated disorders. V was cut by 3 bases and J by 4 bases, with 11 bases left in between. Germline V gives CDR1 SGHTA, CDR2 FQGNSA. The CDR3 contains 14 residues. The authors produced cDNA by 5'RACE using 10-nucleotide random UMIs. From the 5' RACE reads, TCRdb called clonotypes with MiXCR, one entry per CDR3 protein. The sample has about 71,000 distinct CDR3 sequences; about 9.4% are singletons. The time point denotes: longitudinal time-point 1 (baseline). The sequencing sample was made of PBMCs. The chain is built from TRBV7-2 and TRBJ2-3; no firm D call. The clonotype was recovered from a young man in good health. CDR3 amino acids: CASSLGLSSDTQYF. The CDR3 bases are TGTGCCAGCAGCTTGGGTCTATCATCAGATACGCAGTATTTT.